A selection of T cell receptor beta chains follows, all from one sample in a study of T-cell memory formation after mild COVID-19. TCRdb itself ran the 5' RACE reads through MiXCR, one entry per CDR3 protein. The sample shows approximately 260,000 distinct CDR3 sequences, about a sixth of them seen only once. Sequencing used PBMCs or a T cell subset sorted from them (not recorded which). All receptors come from a man in his late teens or twenties who had mild COVID-19 (a few samples of this study predate the infection). Cell type and time point are not known. The conserved cysteine and the conserved F or W are not part of the CDR3 here.

V | CDR3
TRBV11-2 | ASSPDRSTPQY
TRBV7-9 | ATGTANSPLH
TRBV6-2/TRBV6-3 | ASSYLASGGYQQF
TRBV19 | ASGPGTQNAGYNEQF
TRBV7-8 | ASSLGQGLNYEQY
TRBV5-1 | ASSRLVNEQF
TRBV12-3/TRBV12-4 | ASGQRLHYGYT
TRBV6-5 | ASSYSGGPQEQY
TRBV6-5 | ASSYAGLTGELF
TRBV4-1 | ASSPPGRNQPQH
TRBV5-1 | ASSFSHRGEETQY
TRBV7-9 | ASSLTQTVSSGANVLT
TRBV6-4 | ASSDSTSGGAIQY
TRBV6-2/TRBV6-3 | ASSPGAVSNSPLH
TRBV28 | ASRTPTYEQY
TRBV2 | ASISGGTGLTDTQY